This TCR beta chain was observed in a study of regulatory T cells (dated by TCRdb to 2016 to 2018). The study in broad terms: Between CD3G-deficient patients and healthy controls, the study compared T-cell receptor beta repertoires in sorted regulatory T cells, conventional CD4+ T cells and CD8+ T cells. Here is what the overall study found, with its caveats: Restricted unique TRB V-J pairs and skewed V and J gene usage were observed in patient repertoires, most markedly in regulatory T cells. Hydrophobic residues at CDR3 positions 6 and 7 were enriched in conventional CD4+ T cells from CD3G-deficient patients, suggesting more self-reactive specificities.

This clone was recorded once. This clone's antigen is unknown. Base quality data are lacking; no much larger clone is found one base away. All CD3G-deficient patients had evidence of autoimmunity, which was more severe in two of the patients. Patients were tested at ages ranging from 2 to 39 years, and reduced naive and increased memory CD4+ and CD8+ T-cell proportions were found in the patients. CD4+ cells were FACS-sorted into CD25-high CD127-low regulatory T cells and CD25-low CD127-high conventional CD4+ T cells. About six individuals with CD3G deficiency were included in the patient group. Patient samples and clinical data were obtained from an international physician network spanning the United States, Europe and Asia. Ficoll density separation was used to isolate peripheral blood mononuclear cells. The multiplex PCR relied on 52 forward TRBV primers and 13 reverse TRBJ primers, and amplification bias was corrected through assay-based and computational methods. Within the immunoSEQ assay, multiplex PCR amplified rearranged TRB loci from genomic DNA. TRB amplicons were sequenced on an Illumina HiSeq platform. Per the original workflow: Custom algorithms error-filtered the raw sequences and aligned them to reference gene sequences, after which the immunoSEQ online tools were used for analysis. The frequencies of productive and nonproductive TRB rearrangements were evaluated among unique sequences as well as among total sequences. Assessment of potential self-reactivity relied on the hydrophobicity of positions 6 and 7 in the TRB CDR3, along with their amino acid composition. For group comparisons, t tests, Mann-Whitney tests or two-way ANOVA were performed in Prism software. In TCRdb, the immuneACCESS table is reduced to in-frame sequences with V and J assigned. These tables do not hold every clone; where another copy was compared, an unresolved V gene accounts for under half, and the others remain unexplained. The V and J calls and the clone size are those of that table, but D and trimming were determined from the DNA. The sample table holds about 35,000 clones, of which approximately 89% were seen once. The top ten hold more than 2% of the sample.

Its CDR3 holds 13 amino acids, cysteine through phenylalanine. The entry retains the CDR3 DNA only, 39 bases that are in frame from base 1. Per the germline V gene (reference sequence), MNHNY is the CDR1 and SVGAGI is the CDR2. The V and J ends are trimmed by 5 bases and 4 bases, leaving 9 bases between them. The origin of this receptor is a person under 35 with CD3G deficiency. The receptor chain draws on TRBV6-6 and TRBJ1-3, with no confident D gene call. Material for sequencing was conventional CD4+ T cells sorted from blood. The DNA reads TGTGCCAGCAGTCCCCGGCGGGGAAACACCATATATTTT. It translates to CASSPRRGNTIYF.